The source of this T cell receptor (beta chain) is a study of blood T cell repertoires in COVID-19. Study-wide background: The analysed material was cDNA or gDNA that came from T cells, B-cell-depleted T cells, or PBMCs.

The table came from immunoSEQ multiplex PCR; TCRdb's copy has only in-frame clones and leaves some out. The sample has 70,000 or so clones, approximately 75% seen once. The source of this sequence is a human donor in a cohort sampled during active COVID-19. The source material was peripheral blood.

The CDR3 region is CASSQDDAWGTSGRALYNEQFF. CDR3 coding DNA: TGTGCCAGCAGCCAAGACGATGCTTGGGGGACTAGCGGGAGGGCCCTCTACAATGAGCAGTTCTTC. V and J are TRBV14 and TRBJ2-1, with 16 nucleotides matching TRBD2. Germline loops: CDR1 SGHDN, CDR2 FVKESK. The CDR3 extends over 22 amino acids. Trimming cost V 0 bases and J 3 bases; bases outside gene matches: 14.